This TCR beta chain was sequenced during a study of T cell responses to AZD1222 COVID-19 vaccine. Whole-study findings and limits: Clonal diversity was possibly underestimated; the donors were predominantly white British and more often female. As reported, nearly half of all spike-specific TCRs target variant regions that are unmutated.

With respect to this clone: The antigen remains unidentified.

Repertoires were generated with immunoSEQ multiplex PCR, while TCRdb's copy carries only in-frame clones and drops some. In the table there are 120,000 to 150,000 clones, about 92% of which are singletons. The V gene end was trimmed by 2 bases and the J gene end by 0 bases; junction bases not matched to a gene: 3. In germline, CDR1 is MNHNS, CDR2 SASEGT. This CDR3 spans 17 amino acids. This specimen was peripheral blood, taken on day 0 of AZD1222 vaccination. The receptor comes from an adult in good health. This rearrangement joins TRBV6-1 to TRBJ1-6; TRBD1 aligns across 8 bases. CDR3 region: CASSERQGSSYNSPLHF. The CDR3 bases are TGTGCCAGCAGTGAAAGACAGGGGAGCTCCTATAATTCACCCCTCCACTTT.